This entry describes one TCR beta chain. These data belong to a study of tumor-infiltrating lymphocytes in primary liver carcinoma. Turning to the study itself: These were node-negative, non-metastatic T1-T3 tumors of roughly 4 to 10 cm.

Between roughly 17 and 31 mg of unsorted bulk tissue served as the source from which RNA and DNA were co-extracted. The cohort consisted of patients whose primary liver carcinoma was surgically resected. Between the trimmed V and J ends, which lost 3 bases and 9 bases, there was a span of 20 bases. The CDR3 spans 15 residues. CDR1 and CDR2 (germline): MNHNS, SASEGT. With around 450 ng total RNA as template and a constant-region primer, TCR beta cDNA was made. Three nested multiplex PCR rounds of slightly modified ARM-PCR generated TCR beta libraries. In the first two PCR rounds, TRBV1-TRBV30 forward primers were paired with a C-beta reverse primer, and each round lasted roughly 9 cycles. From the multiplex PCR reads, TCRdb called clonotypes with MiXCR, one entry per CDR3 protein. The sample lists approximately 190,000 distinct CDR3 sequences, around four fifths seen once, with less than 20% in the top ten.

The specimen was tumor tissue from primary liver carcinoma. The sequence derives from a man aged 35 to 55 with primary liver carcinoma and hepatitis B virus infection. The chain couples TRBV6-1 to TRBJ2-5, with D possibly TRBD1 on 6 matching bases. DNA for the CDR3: TGTGCCAGCAGTGATCCCCGACAGGAAGTAAGGGCCCAGTACTTC. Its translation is CASSDPRQEVRAQYF.